This T cell receptor (beta chain) appears in the sequencing data of a study of shared clonotypes between healthy human individuals. Study-level results: At large depth, rarefaction still showed sorted-subset sequencing to be incomplete.

On this clone: Its antigen is still unknown.

Repertoires were generated with immunoSEQ multiplex PCR, while TCRdb's copy carries only in-frame clones and drops some. The top ten hold 0.36% of the sample, which has 1.6 million or so clones, approximately 98.5% seen once. The V gene's germline CDR1 is SGHTA and CDR2 FQGNSA. Trimming removed 5 bases from V and 2 bases from J; junction bases left unmatched: 5. This CDR3 is 14 amino acids long. CD4+ cells were split into CD45RA+ naive and CD45RA-negative memory subsets. This TCR was recovered from a man between 25 and 39 years old in good health. Sequencing used naive CD4+ T cells sorted from blood. Subset denoted: CD45RA+ positively selected. This chain connects TRBV7-2 to TRBJ2-5, with TRBD2 matching over 7 bases. The CDR3 coding sequence is TGTGCCAGCAGCCTAAGACTAGCTCAAGAGACCCAGTACTTC. This codes for CASSLRLAQETQYF.